These 15 T cell receptor beta chains came from one sample sequenced in a study of cytomegalovirus exposure and HLA in healthy donors. PCR involved 60 Vbeta and 13 Jbeta primers. The method was immunoSEQ multiplex PCR; TCRdb's version includes in-frame clones alone and lacks a portion of them. Its table records 150,000 to 200,000 clones. The sequencing input was PBMCs. The receptors come from a man between 25 and 39 years old in good health and CMV-seronegative.

This rearrangement joins TRBV19 to TRBJ1-1, with D tentatively TRBD1 (5 bases). The germline CDR1 and CDR2 sequences are LNHDA and SQIVND (reference sequence). This CDR3 comprises 11 residues. Between the trimmed V and J ends, which lost 7 bases and 5 bases, there was a span of 8 bases. CDR3 loop: CASKRGTEAFF. The DNA of the CDR3 is TGTGCCAGTAAGCGGGGGACTGAAGCTTTCTTT.

The rearrangement links TRBV7-2 to TRBJ2-1; 12 bases match TRBD2. The ends lost 3 bases at V and 6 bases at J; junction bases unmatched: 6. The CDR3 length is 16 residues. Germline-derived CDR1 and CDR2 are SGHTA and FQGNSA. The DNA for the CDR3 is TGTGCCAGCAGCTTGGGAGTGACTAGCGGGAGCAATGAGCAGTTCTTC. As protein: CASSLGVTSGSNEQFF.

V gene TRBV19 combines with J gene TRBJ1-5, with 11 bases aligning to TRBD1. CDR3 size: 15 residues. Losses at the gene ends were 8 bases for V and 10 bases for J; bases not matched to a gene: 13. From germline, CDR1 is LNHDA and CDR2 SQIVND (reference sequence). The CDR3 DNA follows: TGTGCCAGTCAAGTAACTGGGGGACAGGGGGTACCCCAGCATTTT. Encoded protein: CASQVTGGQGVPQHF.

The chain joins TRBV6-1 to TRBJ2-7; 7 bases agree with TRBD2. The CDR3 is 13 amino acids. The germline gives CDR1 MNHNS, CDR2 SASEGT. J was trimmed by 6 bases and V by 11 bases; bases with no gene match: 13. CDR3 sequence reads: CAGRSSGSVEQYF. The CDR3 DNA reads as TGTGCCGGGCGGTCTAGCGGCTCCGTCGAGCAGTACTTC.

The J gene is TRBJ2-1, the V gene TRBV11-3, with D unclear. Germline V gene lookup returns CDR1 SGHNT and CDR2 YENEEA. The CDR3 totals 14 residues. V lost 1 base to trimming and J lost 6 bases, with 10 bases between them. The CDR3 reads CASSLASVTNEQFF. The CDR3 nucleotides are TGTGCCAGCAGCTTAGCGTCAGTTACCAATGAGCAGTTCTTC.

The chain links TRBV19 to TRBJ2-5, with D possibly matching TRBD1 (6 bases). The J call may be wrong; the DNA end is better matched by TRBJ2-7. The CDR3 runs 13 residues. Germline V gives CDR1 LNHDA, CDR2 SQIVND (reference sequence). CDR3 in DNA: TGTGCCACCTCCCTTGACAGGCACTACGAGCAGTACTTC. Residues: CATSLDRHYEQYF.

The chain employs TRBV5-1 and TRBJ2-7; 7 positions match TRBD2. Unmatched junction bases numbered 7, after V lost 3 bases and J lost 7 bases. The CDR3 loop spans 13 amino acids. Germline lookup yields CDR1 SGHRS and CDR2 YFSETQ. CDR3 residues: CASSSRGSEEQYF. Written as DNA, the CDR3 is TGCGCCAGCAGCTCACGCGGGAGTGAAGAGCAGTACTTC.

This chain uses TRBV7-8 with TRBJ2-2; 7 nucleotides match TRBD1. The CDR3 runs 16 residues. In germline, CDR1 is SGHVS, CDR2 FQNEAQ. Trimming removed 5 bases from V and 0 bases from J; junction bases left unmatched: 6. The CDR3 region has the DNA TGTGCCAGCAGCCTGACAGGGTCAGCGAACACCGGGGAGCTGTTTTTT. Amino acids: CASSLTGSANTGELFF.

This chain uses TRBV9 with TRBJ2-3; 11 bases fit TRBD2. The CDR3 has 16 amino acids. The V gene end was trimmed by 1 base and the J gene end by 4 bases; junction bases not matched to a gene: 5. Germline V gives CDR1 SGDLS, CDR2 YYNGEE. The chain's CDR3 is CASSVTLAGGADTQYF. Written as DNA, the CDR3 is TGTGCCAGCAGCGTAACCCTAGCGGGAGGCGCAGATACGCAGTATTTT.

The CDR3 DNA follows: TGCGCCAGCAGCCAAGAGGGACTAGCGGGAGGAAGGGACAATGAGCAGTTCTTC. As protein: CASSQEGLAGGRDNEQFF. V and J are TRBV4-3 and TRBJ2-1, with 15 bases fitting TRBD2. Germline-derived CDR1 and CDR2 are LGHNA and YSLEER. V gave up 0 bases and J gave up 5 bases; unmatched junction bases: 5. The CDR3 extends over 18 amino acids.

V gene TRBV6-1 combines with J gene TRBJ1-2; TRBD1 might be the D (5 bases). CDR1 is MNHNS and CDR2 is SASEGT in the germline V gene. This CDR3 comprises 15 residues. Between the trimmed V and J ends, which lost 1 base and 7 bases, there was a span of 16 bases. The CDR3 reads CASSEGGDGIGGYTF. CDR3 sequence (DNA): TGTGCCAGCAGTGAAGGGGGGGACGGGATTGGTGGCTACACCTTC.

The chain is built from TRBV11-3 and TRBJ2-6; D remains ambiguous. The CDR3 totals 15 residues. Trimming removed 4 bases from V and 4 bases from J, with 11 bases in between. The germline gives CDR1 SGHNT, CDR2 YENEEA. The CDR3 bases are TGTGCCAGCAGCTCAGGCCCACCGGGGGCCAACGTCCTGACTTTC. Translated: CASSSGPPGANVLTF.

The rearrangement links TRBV11-2 to TRBJ1-2; 12 bases fit TRBD1. The CDR3 has 17 amino acids. V trimming: 2 bases; J trimming: 5 bases; junction bases outside the gene matches: 9. The germline V gene has CDR1 SGHAT and CDR2 FQNNGV. CDR3 DNA: TGTGCCAGCAGCTTACAGGGACAGGGGGCTGGTGGATATGGCTACACCTTC. This encodes CASSLQGQGAGGYGYTF.

This rearrangement joins TRBV18 to TRBJ2-1; D might be TRBD2 (5 bases). There are 17 residues in the CDR3. V was shortened by 6 bases and J by 0 bases, with 18 bases between the two germline ends. The germline V gene has CDR1 KGHSH and CDR2 LQKENI. Written as DNA, the CDR3 is TGTGCCAGCTCGTCCTTGAGGGTTGAAGTCTCCTACAATGAGCAGTTCTTC. Protein: CASSSLRVEVSYNEQFF.

The chain joins TRBV5-1 to TRBJ2-3; 11 bases align to TRBD1. Germline lookup yields CDR1 SGHRS and CDR2 YFSETQ. The CDR3 has 15 residues. V shed 7 bases, J shed 3 bases, and the junction held 7 bases outside the gene matches. DNA for the CDR3: TGCGCCAGCGGAGTCCGGGACAGGGGGACAGATACGCAGTATTTT. Its protein product is CASGVRDRGTDTQYF.